This T cell receptor (beta chain) was recovered during a study of cytomegalovirus exposure and HLA in healthy donors (dated by TCRdb to about 2017). Describing the broader study: The 700 or so repertoires of the first cohort and the approximately 130 validation repertoires were produced on the same platform, according to a later analysis. The study was designed to test whether signatures of past pathogen exposure could be identified by cataloging public T cell receptors. Along with the approximately 600-subject first cohort, a separate validation cohort of over a hundred different subjects was used. To predict cytomegalovirus infection status, the study brought together high-throughput TCR immunosequencing, statistical association of individual TCRs with disease status, and machine learning. Beyond this particular receptor, the publication reports: Cytomegalovirus status was reported to be diagnosed by the classifier with high specificity and sensitivity in both the original and validation cohorts. According to the authors, the approach could potentially be generalized to other disease states and immunological phenotypes. Most TCR sequences were observed very rarely across donors, whereas some public TCRs were present in many individuals. In the study, around 150 TCR beta chains were listed as associated with cytomegalovirus. In vitro tests confirmed that three of the cytomegalovirus-associated TCR beta chains recognize cytomegalovirus antigens. A later analysis found that TCRs clustered in the first cohort also tended to co-occur in the approximately 120 validation repertoires, with 94% of cluster scores above 0. The validation cohort had no HLA typing available for a later analysis, so co-occurrence within that cohort was assessed over all 120 or so repertoires.

Concerning this clone itself: Its antigen is still unknown. The record has no base qualities; no much larger clone is one base away.

Donors formed part of the validation cohort, which comprised 120 subjects and was distinct from the first cohort of under 850 subjects. The CDR3 has 13 amino acids, counting the end cysteine and phenylalanine. Kept here is only the CDR3 DNA, which spans 39 bases and is read in frame from base 1. V and J lose 8 bases and 1 base, and a span of 9 bases separates them. For CDR1 and CDR2, the germline V gene lists SNHLY and FYNNEI. Library creation used the immunoSEQ multiplex PCR assay. The study's processing was this. A statistical classification framework was built to diagnose cytomegalovirus status from the catalog of TCR beta chain sequences. Not all clones reach the TCRdb copy of this immuneACCESS table, which keeps in-frame sequences only. Checked studies attribute under half of the gap to unresolved V genes and leave the rest unexplained. From that table come the V and J calls and clone size; the DNA was used to work out D and trimming. For this sample the table gives fewer than 200,000 clones, of which roughly nine tenths were detected only once. About 5.8% of the sample goes to the ten largest clones.

The chain joins TRBV2 to TRBJ2-1; TRBD2 could be the D gene, as 6 bases match. Sequenced input: PBMCs. The receptor's source is a woman younger than 45 in good health and CMV-seronegative. CDR3 loop: CASRDSSYNEQFF. The DNA sequence reads TGTGCCAGCCGGGACTCGTCCTACAATGAGCAGTTCTTC.